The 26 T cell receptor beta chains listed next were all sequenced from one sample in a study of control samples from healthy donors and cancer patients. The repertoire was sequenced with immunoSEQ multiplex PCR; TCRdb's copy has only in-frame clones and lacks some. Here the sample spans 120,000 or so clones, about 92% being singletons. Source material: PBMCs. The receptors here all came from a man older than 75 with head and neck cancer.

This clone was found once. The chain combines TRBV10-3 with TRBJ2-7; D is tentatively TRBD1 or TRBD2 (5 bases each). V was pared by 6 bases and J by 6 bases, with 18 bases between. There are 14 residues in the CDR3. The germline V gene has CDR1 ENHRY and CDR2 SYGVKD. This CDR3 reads CAISFGTARGEQYF. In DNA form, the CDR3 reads TGTGCCATCAGCTTCGGGACGGCTAGAGGCGAGCAGTACTTC.

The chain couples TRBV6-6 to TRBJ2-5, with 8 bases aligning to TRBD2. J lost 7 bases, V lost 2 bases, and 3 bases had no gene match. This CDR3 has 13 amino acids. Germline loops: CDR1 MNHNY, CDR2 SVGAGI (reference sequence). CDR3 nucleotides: TGTGCCAGCAGTTACGAGGCGGGGGGGACCCAGTACTTC. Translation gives CASSYEAGGTQYF.

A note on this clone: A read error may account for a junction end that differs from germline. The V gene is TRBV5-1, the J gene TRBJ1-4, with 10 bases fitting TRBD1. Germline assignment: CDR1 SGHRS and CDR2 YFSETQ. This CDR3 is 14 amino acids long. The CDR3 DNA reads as TGCGCCAACAGCTTGGGGACAGGGGATGAAAAACTGTTTTTT. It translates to CANSLGTGDEKLFF.

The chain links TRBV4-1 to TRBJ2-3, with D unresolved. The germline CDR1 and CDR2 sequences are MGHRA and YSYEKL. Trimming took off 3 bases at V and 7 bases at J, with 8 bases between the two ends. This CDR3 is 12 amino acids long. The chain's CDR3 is CASSQLGNTQYF. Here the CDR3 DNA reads TGCGCCAGCAGCCAGCTAGGGAATACGCAGTATTTT.

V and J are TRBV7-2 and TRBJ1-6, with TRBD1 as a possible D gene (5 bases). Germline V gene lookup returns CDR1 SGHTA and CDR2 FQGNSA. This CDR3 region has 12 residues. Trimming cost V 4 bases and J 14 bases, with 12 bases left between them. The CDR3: CASSSSGFSLHF. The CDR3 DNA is TGTGCCAGCAGCTCCTCAGGGTTTTCCCTCCACTTT.

The CDR3 DNA sequence: TGTGCCAGCATACTAGCGGGAGGATGGTCAGATACGCAGTATTTT. The encoded protein is CASILAGGWSDTQYF. This chain connects TRBV2 to TRBJ2-3, with TRBD2 identical over 12 bases. Germline V lookup: CDR1 SNHLY, CDR2 FYNNEI. The CDR3 totals 15 residues. Germline trimming cut 7 bases from V and 4 bases from J; bases unmatched to any gene: 6.

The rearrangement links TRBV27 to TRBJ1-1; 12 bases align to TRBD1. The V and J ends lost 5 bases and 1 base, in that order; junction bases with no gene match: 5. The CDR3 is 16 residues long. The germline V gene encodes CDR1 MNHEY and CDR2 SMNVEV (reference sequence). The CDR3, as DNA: TGTGCCAGCAGTGACGGGACAGGGGGCAAGAACACTGAAGCTTTCTTT. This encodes CASSDGTGGKNTEAFF.

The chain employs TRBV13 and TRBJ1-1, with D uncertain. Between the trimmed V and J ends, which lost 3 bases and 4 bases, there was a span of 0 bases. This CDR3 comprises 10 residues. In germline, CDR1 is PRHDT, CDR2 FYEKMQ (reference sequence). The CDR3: CASSFTEAFF. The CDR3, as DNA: TGTGCCAGCAGCTTCACTGAAGCTTTCTTT.

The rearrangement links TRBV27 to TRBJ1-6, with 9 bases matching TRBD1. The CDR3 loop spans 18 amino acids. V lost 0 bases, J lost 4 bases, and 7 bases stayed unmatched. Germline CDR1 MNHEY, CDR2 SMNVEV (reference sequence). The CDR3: CASSLSAGTGRYNSPLHF. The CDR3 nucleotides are TGTGCCAGCAGTTTATCAGCCGGGACAGGGCGATATAATTCACCCCTCCACTTT.

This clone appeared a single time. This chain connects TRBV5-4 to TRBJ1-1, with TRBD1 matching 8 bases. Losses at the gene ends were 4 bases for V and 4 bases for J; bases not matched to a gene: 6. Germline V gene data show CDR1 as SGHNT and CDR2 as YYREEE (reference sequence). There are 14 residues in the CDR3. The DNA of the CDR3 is TGTGCCAGCAGCATCCAGGGGGCCGGCACTGAAGCTTTCTTT. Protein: CASSIQGAGTEAFF.

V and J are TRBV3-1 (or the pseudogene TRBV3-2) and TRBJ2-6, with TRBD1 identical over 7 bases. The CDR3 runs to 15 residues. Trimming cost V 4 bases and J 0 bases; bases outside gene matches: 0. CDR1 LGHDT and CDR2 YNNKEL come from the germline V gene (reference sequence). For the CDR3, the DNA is TGTGCCAGCAGCCCAGGGGGCTCTGGGGCCAACGTCCTGACTTTC. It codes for CASSPGGSGANVLTF.

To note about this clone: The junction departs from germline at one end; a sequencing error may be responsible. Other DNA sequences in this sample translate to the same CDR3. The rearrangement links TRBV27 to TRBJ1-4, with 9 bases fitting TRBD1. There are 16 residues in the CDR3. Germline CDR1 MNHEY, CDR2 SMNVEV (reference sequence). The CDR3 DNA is TGTGCTAGCAGTACGCAAACAGGGGGCTGGGTTGAAAAACTGTTTTTT. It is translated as CASSTQTGGWVEKLFF. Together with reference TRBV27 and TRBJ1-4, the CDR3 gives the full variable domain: EAQVTQNPRYLITVTGKKLTVTCSQNMNHEYMSWYRQDPGLGLRQIYYSMNVEVTDKGDVPEGYKVSRKEKRNFPLILESPSPNQTSLYFCASSTQTGGWVEKLFFGSGTQLSVL.

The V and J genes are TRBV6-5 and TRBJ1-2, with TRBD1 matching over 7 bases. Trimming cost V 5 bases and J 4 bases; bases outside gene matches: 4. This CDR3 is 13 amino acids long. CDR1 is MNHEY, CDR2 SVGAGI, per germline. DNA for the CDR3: TGTGCCAGCAGTACGGGACAGTTCTATGGCTACACCTTC. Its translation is CASSTGQFYGYTF.

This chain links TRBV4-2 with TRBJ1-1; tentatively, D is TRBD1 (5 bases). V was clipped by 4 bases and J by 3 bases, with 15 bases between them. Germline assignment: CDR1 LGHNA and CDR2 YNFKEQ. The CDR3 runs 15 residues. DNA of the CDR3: TGTGCCAGCAGCCCCCTAGCCGGGGGAGACACTGAAGCTTTCTTT. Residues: CASSPLAGGDTEAFF.

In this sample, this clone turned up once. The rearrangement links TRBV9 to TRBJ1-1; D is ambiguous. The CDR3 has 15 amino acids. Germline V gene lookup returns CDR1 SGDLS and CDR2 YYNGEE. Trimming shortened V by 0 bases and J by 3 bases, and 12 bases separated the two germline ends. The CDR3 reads CASSVDPGGDTEAFF. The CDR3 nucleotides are TGTGCCAGCAGCGTAGATCCGGGCGGGGACACTGAAGCTTTCTTT. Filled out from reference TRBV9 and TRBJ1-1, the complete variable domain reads DSGVTQTPKHLITATGQRVTLRCSPRSGDLSVYWYQQSLDQGLQFLIQYYNGEERAKGNILERFSAQQFPDLHSELNLSSLELGDSALYFCASSVDPGGDTEAFFGQGTRLTVV.

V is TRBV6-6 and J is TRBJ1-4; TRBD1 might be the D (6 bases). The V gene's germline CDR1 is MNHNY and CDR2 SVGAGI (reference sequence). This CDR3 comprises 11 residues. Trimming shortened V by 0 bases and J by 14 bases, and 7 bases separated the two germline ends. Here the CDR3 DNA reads TGTGCCAGCAGTTACTCAAGGGGGCTGTTTTTT. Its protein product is CASSYSRGLFF.

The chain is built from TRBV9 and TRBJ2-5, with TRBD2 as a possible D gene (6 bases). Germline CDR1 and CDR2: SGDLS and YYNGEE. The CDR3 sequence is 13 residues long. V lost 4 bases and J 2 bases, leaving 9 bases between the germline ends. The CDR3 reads CASSRGTQETQYF. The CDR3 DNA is TGTGCCAGCAGCCGGGGGACTCAAGAGACCCAGTACTTC. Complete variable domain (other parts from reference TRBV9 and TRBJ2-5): DSGVTQTPKHLITATGQRVTLRCSPRSGDLSVYWYQQSLDQGLQFLIQYYNGEERAKGNILERFSAQQFPDLHSELNLSSLELGDSALYFCASSRGTQETQYFGPGTRLLVL.

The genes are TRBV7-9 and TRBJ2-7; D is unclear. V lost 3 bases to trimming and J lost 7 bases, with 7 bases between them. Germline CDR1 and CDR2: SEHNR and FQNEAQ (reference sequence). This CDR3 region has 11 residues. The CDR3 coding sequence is TGTGCCAGCAGCTTCGCCGGAGAGCAGTACTTC. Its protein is CASSFAGEQYF.

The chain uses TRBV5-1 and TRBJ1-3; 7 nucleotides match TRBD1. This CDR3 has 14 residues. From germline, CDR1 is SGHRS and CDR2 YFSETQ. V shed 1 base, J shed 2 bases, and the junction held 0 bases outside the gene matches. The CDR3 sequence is CASSLTGAGNTIYF. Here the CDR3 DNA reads TGCGCCAGCAGCTTGACAGGGGCTGGAAACACCATATATTTT.

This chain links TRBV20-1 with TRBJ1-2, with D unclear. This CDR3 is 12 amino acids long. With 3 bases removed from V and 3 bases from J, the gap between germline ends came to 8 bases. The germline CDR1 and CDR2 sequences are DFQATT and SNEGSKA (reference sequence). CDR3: CSASRTDYGYTF. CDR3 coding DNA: TGCAGTGCTAGTAGGACGGACTATGGCTACACCTTC.

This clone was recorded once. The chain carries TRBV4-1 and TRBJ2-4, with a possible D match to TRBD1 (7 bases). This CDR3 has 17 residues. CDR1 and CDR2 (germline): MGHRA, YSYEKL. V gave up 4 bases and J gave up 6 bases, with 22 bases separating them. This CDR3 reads CASSPQAGGQGGNIQYF. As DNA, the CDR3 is TGCGCCAGCAGCCCGCAAGCAGGTGGGCAGGGGGGAAACATTCAGTACTTC.

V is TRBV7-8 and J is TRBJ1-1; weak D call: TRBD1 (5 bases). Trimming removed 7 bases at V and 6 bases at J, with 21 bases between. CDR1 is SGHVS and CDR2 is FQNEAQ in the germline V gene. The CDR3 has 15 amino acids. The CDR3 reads CASTPSGAYGAEAFF. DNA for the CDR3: TGTGCCAGCACCCCTAGTGGGGCTTATGGGGCTGAAGCTTTCTTT.

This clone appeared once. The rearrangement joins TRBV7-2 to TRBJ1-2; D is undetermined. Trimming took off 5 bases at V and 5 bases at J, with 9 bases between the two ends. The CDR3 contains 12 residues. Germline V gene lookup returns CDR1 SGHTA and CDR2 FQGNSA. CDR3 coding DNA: TGTGCCAGCAGCCTCGGGCTATATGGCTACACCTTC. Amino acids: CASSLGLYGYTF.

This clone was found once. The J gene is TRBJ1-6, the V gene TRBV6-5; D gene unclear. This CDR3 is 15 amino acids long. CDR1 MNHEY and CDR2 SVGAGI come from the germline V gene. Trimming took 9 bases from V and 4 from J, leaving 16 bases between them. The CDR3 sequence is CASQLGDIYNSPLHF. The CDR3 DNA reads TGTGCCAGTCAGTTGGGAGACATATATAATTCACCCCTCCACTTT.

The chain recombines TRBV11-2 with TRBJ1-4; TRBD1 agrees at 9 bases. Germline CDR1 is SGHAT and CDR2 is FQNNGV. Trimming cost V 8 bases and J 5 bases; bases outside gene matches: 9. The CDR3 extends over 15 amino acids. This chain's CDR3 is CASANRQGGNEKLFF. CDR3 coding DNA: TGTGCCAGCGCCAACAGACAGGGGGGAAATGAAAAACTGTTTTTT.

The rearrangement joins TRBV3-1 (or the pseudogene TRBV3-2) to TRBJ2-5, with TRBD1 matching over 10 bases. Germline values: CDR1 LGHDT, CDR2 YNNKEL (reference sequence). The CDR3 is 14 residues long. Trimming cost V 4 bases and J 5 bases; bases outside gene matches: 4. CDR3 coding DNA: TGTGCCAGCAGCCGACAGGGGGCCAGGGAGACCCAGTACTTC. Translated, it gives CASSRQGARETQYF.